Listed below are T cell receptor beta chains from one sample, sequenced in a study of early T cells in non-severe SARS-CoV-2 infection. TCRdb reanalysed the 5' RACE reads using MiXCR and keeps one entry per CDR3 protein. The sample has 40,000 to 60,000 distinct CDR3 sequences; roughly 4.5% are singletons. The sample consisted of whole blood. All receptors derive from an adult who was a healthcare worker with PCR-confirmed SARS-CoV-2 infection or an uninfected control (not recorded which). CDR3s include the opening cysteine and the closing phenylalanine or tryptophan. A D gene is named only where the DNA matches it firmly. Clone size is not always given. Where it is, it says once, few, many or a class for expanded clones.

j_gene: TRBJ2-1; abundance: few; v_gene: TRBV5-5; d_gene: TRBD1; CDR3nt: TGTGCCAGCAGCTCAGTGGGAGGACAGGGGCTTCATGAGCAGTTCTTC; CDR3aa: CASSSVGGQGLHEQFF
j_gene: TRBJ2-7; abundance: NA; v_gene: TRBV20-1; d_gene: NA; CDR3nt: TGCAGTGCTCCCAGGGTCGACGAGCAGTACTTC; CDR3aa: CSAPRVDEQYF
j_gene: TRBJ2-1; abundance: few; v_gene: TRBV6-2/TRBV6-3; d_gene: TRBD2; CDR3nt: TGTGCCAGCAGTTTACTAGCGGGGAGCTCCTACAATGAGCAGTTCTTC; CDR3aa: CASSLLAGSSYNEQFF
j_gene: TRBJ1-4; abundance: many; v_gene: TRBV4-1; d_gene: NA; CDR3nt: TGCGCCAGCAGCCTCGGGGGGACAACTAATGAAAAACTGTTTTTT; CDR3aa: CASSLGGTTNEKLFF
j_gene: TRBJ2-7; abundance: many; v_gene: TRBV6-2/TRBV6-3; d_gene: TRBD2; CDR3nt: TGTGCCAGCAGTTACTCGCTGGGGACTAGCGGCTCCTACGAGCAGTACTTC; CDR3aa: CASSYSLGTSGSYEQYF
j_gene: TRBJ2-6; abundance: many; v_gene: TRBV5-1; d_gene: TRBD1; CDR3nt: TGCGCCAGCAGCTCGGGACAGGGCGTAGCTGGGGCCAACGTCCTGACTTTC; CDR3aa: CASSSGQGVAGANVLTF
j_gene: TRBJ2-4; abundance: many; v_gene: TRBV6-1; d_gene: TRBD1; CDR3nt: TGTGCCAGCAGGAGTACCGACAGGGGAGAGGACATTCAGTACTTC; CDR3aa: CASRSTDRGEDIQYF
j_gene: TRBJ1-2; abundance: many; v_gene: TRBV27; d_gene: NA; CDR3nt: TGTGCCAGCAGTTCCTCGGGGGGAGATTATTCTAACTATGGCTACACCTTC; CDR3aa: CASSSSGGDYSNYGYTF
j_gene: TRBJ2-7; abundance: many; v_gene: TRBV7-2; d_gene: TRBD1; CDR3nt: TGTGCCAGCAGCCCCTCCGGGACAGGGTTGGGCGAGCAGTACTTC; CDR3aa: CASSPSGTGLGEQYF
j_gene: TRBJ2-2; abundance: many; v_gene: TRBV7-9; d_gene: NA; CDR3nt: TGTGCCGGCTGGAACACCGGGGAGCTGTTTTTT; CDR3aa: CAGWNTGELFF
j_gene: TRBJ1-2; abundance: many; v_gene: TRBV20-1; d_gene: TRBD1; CDR3nt: TGCAGTGCTAGGGACAGGGAGGATGCTAACTATGGCTACACCTTC; CDR3aa: CSARDREDANYGYTF
j_gene: TRBJ2-3; abundance: many; v_gene: TRBV9; d_gene: TRBD1; CDR3nt: TGTGCCAGCAGCCCTGGGACAGGTGGGACAGATACGCAGTATTTT; CDR3aa: CASSPGTGGTDTQYF
j_gene: TRBJ2-3; abundance: few; v_gene: TRBV7-3; d_gene: TRBD2; CDR3nt: TGTGCCAGCAGCTCGTTTAGCGGGAGCACGTCAGATACGCAGTATTTT; CDR3aa: CASSSFSGSTSDTQYF
j_gene: TRBJ2-7; abundance: many; v_gene: TRBV6-1; d_gene: NA; CDR3nt: TGTGCCAGCATGGTAGCCAGGGACTCCTACGAGCAGTACTTC; CDR3aa: CASMVARDSYEQYF
j_gene: TRBJ2-7; abundance: many; v_gene: TRBV7-2; d_gene: TRBD2; CDR3nt: TGTGCCAGCAGCTTACGCGCCACCACTAGCGGTAGCTCCTACGAGCAGTACTTC; CDR3aa: CASSLRATTSGSSYEQYF
j_gene: TRBJ2-5; abundance: few; v_gene: TRBV7-8; d_gene: NA; CDR3nt: TGTGCCAGCAGCTTAGCCCAGAGCCAAGAGACCCAGTACTTC; CDR3aa: CASSLAQSQETQYF
j_gene: TRBJ2-7; abundance: NA; v_gene: TRBV20-1; d_gene: NA; CDR3nt: TGCAGTGAGCTCTTCAGGGCGGAAAACGAGCAGTACTTC; CDR3aa: CSELFRAENEQYF
j_gene: TRBJ1-6; abundance: few; v_gene: TRBV7-2; d_gene: NA; CDR3nt: TGTGCCAGCAGCTCCTCTTATCGAGGCCCCTCACCCCTCCACTTT; CDR3aa: CASSSSYRGPSPLHF
j_gene: TRBJ1-1; abundance: many; v_gene: TRBV19; d_gene: NA; CDR3nt: TGTGCCAGTAGTCTCGACGGGAGTGGTTACACTGAAGCTTTCTTT; CDR3aa: CASSLDGSGYTEAFF
j_gene: TRBJ2-3; abundance: many; v_gene: TRBV29-1; d_gene: TRBD1; CDR3nt: TGCAGCGTTGACGGGACAGCTAACCTTATTAGCACAGATACGCAGTATTTT; CDR3aa: CSVDGTANLISTDTQYF
j_gene: TRBJ2-2; abundance: many; v_gene: TRBV7-7; d_gene: NA; CDR3nt: TGTGCCAGCAGCTTAGCGGTGGCGGGGTCGAACACCGGGGAGCTGTTTTTT; CDR3aa: CASSLAVAGSNTGELFF
j_gene: TRBJ2-3; abundance: many; v_gene: TRBV5-1; d_gene: NA; CDR3nt: TGCGCCAGCAGCCCCTGGGGGGATACGCAGTATTTT; CDR3aa: CASSPWGDTQYF
j_gene: TRBJ1-2; abundance: many; v_gene: TRBV7-2; d_gene: TRBD1; CDR3nt: TGTGCCAGCAGCCCGGACAGGGGGCAGCAGTATGGCTACACCTTC; CDR3aa: CASSPDRGQQYGYTF
j_gene: TRBJ2-3; abundance: many; v_gene: TRBV24-1; d_gene: NA; CDR3nt: TGTGCCAGCGGGTCCGGGGATGCAGATACGCAGTATTTT; CDR3aa: CASGSGDADTQYF
j_gene: TRBJ2-1; abundance: NA; v_gene: TRBV20-1; d_gene: NA; CDR3nt: TGCAGTGCTGTGGGGGGACCAGGGTACAATGAGCAGTTCTTC; CDR3aa: CSAVGGPGYNEQFF
j_gene: TRBJ1-4; abundance: many; v_gene: TRBV5-1; d_gene: TRBD1; CDR3nt: TGCGCCAGCAGCTTGACAGGGGGCGGAATCAATGAAAAACTGTTTTTT; CDR3aa: CASSLTGGGINEKLFF
j_gene: TRBJ2-1; abundance: NA; v_gene: TRBV11-1; d_gene: NA; CDR3nt: TGTGCCAGCAGCCCATCAGGGTCCTACTACAATGAGCAGTTCTTC; CDR3aa: CASSPSGSYYNEQFF
j_gene: TRBJ2-7; abundance: many; v_gene: TRBV20-1; d_gene: TRBD1; CDR3nt: TGCAGTGCTACGTCCGGGACAGGGAACGAGCAGTACTTC; CDR3aa: CSATSGTGNEQYF
j_gene: TRBJ2-3; abundance: many; v_gene: TRBV20-1; d_gene: NA; CDR3nt: TGCAGTGCTAGAGGCGAAGGTGCGCACACAGATACGCAGTATTTT; CDR3aa: CSARGEGAHTDTQYF
j_gene: TRBJ1-2; abundance: few; v_gene: TRBV3-1; d_gene: TRBD1; CDR3nt: TGTGCCAGCAGCCACGGGACAGGGGGAATTGGGAATTTCAAGGAATTTCAACACGGCTACACCTTC; CDR3aa: CASSHGTGGIGNFKEFQHGYTF
j_gene: TRBJ1-1; abundance: many; v_gene: TRBV20-1; d_gene: NA; CDR3nt: TGCAGTGCTAGAGAGTCAGACGAAGCTTTCTTT; CDR3aa: CSARESDEAFF
j_gene: TRBJ2-1; abundance: many; v_gene: TRBV24-1; d_gene: NA; CDR3nt: TGTGCCACCAGTGATTTCACGGTAGGAACAAATGAGCAGTTCTTC; CDR3aa: CATSDFTVGTNEQFF
j_gene: TRBJ2-5; abundance: NA; v_gene: TRBV6-6; d_gene: NA; CDR3nt: TGTGCCAGCAGTCTTTTCCCAGAGAGCAACCAGTACTTC; CDR3aa: CASSLFPESNQYF
j_gene: TRBJ2-3; abundance: many; v_gene: TRBV20-1; d_gene: NA; CDR3nt: TGCAGTGCTAATATAGTGGGTCCGGGGGATACGCAGTATTTT; CDR3aa: CSANIVGPGDTQYF
j_gene: TRBJ1-1; abundance: many; v_gene: TRBV19; d_gene: NA; CDR3nt: TGTGCCAGTCGGGGGGGGAACTCGAACACTGAAGCTTTCTTT; CDR3aa: CASRGGNSNTEAFF
j_gene: TRBJ2-1; abundance: many; v_gene: TRBV12-3/TRBV12-4; d_gene: NA; CDR3nt: TGTGCCAGCAGTTTCGACTTACAACACAATGAGCAGTTCTTC; CDR3aa: CASSFDLQHNEQFF
j_gene: TRBJ2-7; abundance: few; v_gene: TRBV3-1; d_gene: TRBD1; CDR3nt: TGTGCCAGCAGCCGGGGGACAGGGTCCTACGAGCAGTACTTC; CDR3aa: CASSRGTGSYEQYF
j_gene: TRBJ2-3; abundance: many; v_gene: TRBV10-3; d_gene: NA; CDR3nt: TGTGCCATCAGTGTGCGGGGTCGAGGCACAGATACGCAGTATTTT; CDR3aa: CAISVRGRGTDTQYF
j_gene: TRBJ2-7; abundance: many; v_gene: TRBV30; d_gene: NA; CDR3nt: TGTGCCGGATCTCTGGGCTACGAGCAGTACTTC; CDR3aa: CAGSLGYEQYF
j_gene: TRBJ1-5; abundance: many; v_gene: TRBV5-1; d_gene: NA; CDR3nt: TGCGCCAGCAGCTTGAACCCGGATCAGCCCCAGCATTTT; CDR3aa: CASSLNPDQPQHF
j_gene: TRBJ2-5; abundance: few; v_gene: TRBV5-4; d_gene: TRBD2; CDR3nt: TGTGCCAGCAGCTCACTAGCGGGAGAGGAGACCCAGTACTTC; CDR3aa: CASSSLAGEETQYF
j_gene: TRBJ2-2; abundance: NA; v_gene: TRBV6-5; d_gene: TRBD1; CDR3nt: TGTGCCAGCAGCCGGACAGGGGGGCAGAGCGGGGAGCTGTTTTTT; CDR3aa: CASSRTGGQSGELFF
j_gene: TRBJ2-3; abundance: many; v_gene: TRBV20-1; d_gene: NA; CDR3nt: TGCAGTGCGAAAGGACTTGCTAGCACAGATACGCAGTATTTT; CDR3aa: CSAKGLASTDTQYF
j_gene: TRBJ2-1; abundance: many; v_gene: TRBV19; d_gene: TRBD1; CDR3nt: TGTGCCACCGGACAGGGTTCGAACAATGAGCAGTTCTTC; CDR3aa: CATGQGSNNEQFF
j_gene: TRBJ1-2; abundance: many; v_gene: TRBV18; d_gene: NA; CDR3nt: TGTGCCAGCTCACCAATGGCCGTCTATGGCTACACCTTC; CDR3aa: CASSPMAVYGYTF